What follows describes a single TCR beta chain. Original processing methods: Reference gene primer amplification yielded estimated nucleated cell counts. Assay: immunoSEQ multiplex PCR; the TCRdb copy retains only in-frame clones and omits some. That table furnishes V, J and clone size, whereas the DNA furnished D and trimming. This sample has about 63,000 clones, with approximately 85% found just once. This entry comes from a study of blood T cell repertoires in COVID-19. Study in general: Sites across the United States, Italy and Spain contributed samples from acute and convalescent COVID-19. From T cells, B-cell-depleted T cells, or PBMCs came the material, which was cDNA or gDNA.

Sample: peripheral blood. This clonotype was sampled from a human donor in a cohort sampled during active COVID-19.

This CDR3 reads CASSSASGRGEQYF. CDR3 nucleotides: TGTGCCAGCAGCTCAGCAAGCGGGAGGGGCGAGCAGTACTTC. The chain employs TRBV7-2 and TRBJ2-7; 10 bases map to TRBD2. CDR1 is SGHTA and CDR2 is FQGNSA in the germline V gene. The CDR3 loop spans 14 amino acids. The ends lost 4 bases at V and 6 bases at J; junction bases unmatched: 6.